The sequence of this T cell receptor beta chain was determined in a study of cytomegalovirus exposure and HLA in healthy donors. General observations from the study: TRBV6-2, TRBV6-3 and other indistinguishable V segments were excluded.

The CDR3 contains 13 residues. Germline assignment: CDR1 SNHLY and CDR2 FYNNEI. Deletions cut 8 bases from V and 6 bases from J, with 11 bases between. The PCR used 60 Vbeta and 13 Jbeta primers. Clones were read by immunoSEQ multiplex PCR, and TCRdb kept only the in-frame ones, dropping some. Its clone listing holds approximately 110,000 clones. Notes on this clone: Its specificity is not known.

There were likely unrecorded immune exposures, though donors were nominally healthy when sampled. The sequencing input was PBMCs. The rearrangement joins TRBV2 to TRBJ1-6; unclear D gene. The receptor was derived from a man aged 18 to 29 in good health and CMV-seronegative. Here the CDR3 DNA reads TGTGCCAGCGGGCGGGGAGTTAATTCACCCCTCCACTTT. Translating gives CASGRGVNSPLHF.